The rows below give T cell receptor beta chains drawn from one sample of a study of blood T cell repertoires in COVID-19. Profiling relied on immunoSEQ multiplex PCR, and the TCRdb table lists in-frame clones only, not all of them. The sample lists some 300,000 clones; about 86% were seen once. Material: peripheral blood. The receptors here all came from a woman in her 70s with COVID-19, enrolled during active disease. Each CDR3 is given with its conserved first and last residue. Each record gives: D gene, clone size, J gene, V gene, CDR3 protein, CDR3 DNA. D genes are given only for firm matches. Some rows have no size entry. The others give once, few or many, or a class for an expanded clone.

d_call: TRBD1; clone_size: NA; j_call: TRBJ2-2; v_call: TRBV19; cdr3_aa: CASSTPRTGGLAGELFF; cdr3_nt: TGTGCCAGTAGTACCCCCCGGACAGGGGGCTTAGCCGGGGAGCTGTTTTTT
d_call: TRBD1; clone_size: NA; j_call: TRBJ1-2; v_call: TRBV2; cdr3_aa: CATRQGTNYGYTF; cdr3_nt: TGTGCCACCCGACAGGGGACTAACTATGGCTACACCTTC
d_call: TRBD1; clone_size: NA; j_call: TRBJ1-2; v_call: TRBV6-5; cdr3_aa: CASSWDSYGYTF; cdr3_nt: TGTGCCAGCAGTTGGGACAGCTATGGCTACACCTTC
d_call: NA; clone_size: NA; j_call: TRBJ1-2; v_call: TRBV6-5; cdr3_aa: CASSYHRDYGYTF; cdr3_nt: TGTGCCAGCAGTTACCACAGGGACTATGGCTACACCTTC
d_call: TRBD1; clone_size: NA; j_call: TRBJ2-7; v_call: TRBV7-6; cdr3_aa: CASSPERTGGYEQYF; cdr3_nt: TGTGCCAGCAGCCCAGAAAGGACAGGGGGCTACGAGCAGTACTTC
d_call: NA; clone_size: once; j_call: TRBJ2-3; v_call: TRBV6-1; cdr3_aa: CASSERLFTDTQYF; cdr3_nt: TGTGCCAGCAGTGAAAGACTTTTTACAGATACGCAGTATTTT
d_call: TRBD2; clone_size: NA; j_call: TRBJ2-1; v_call: TRBV24-1; cdr3_aa: CATSDPGTSGGKQFF; cdr3_nt: TGTGCCACCAGTGATCCCGGGACTAGCGGGGGGAAACAGTTCTTC
d_call: TRBD1; clone_size: NA; j_call: TRBJ2-2; v_call: TRBV7-8; cdr3_aa: CASSLVQGDATGELFF; cdr3_nt: TGTGCCAGCAGCTTAGTACAGGGGGACGCCACCGGGGAGCTGTTTTTT
d_call: TRBD1; clone_size: NA; j_call: TRBJ1-5; v_call: TRBV6-5; cdr3_aa: CASLRDRGQPQHF; cdr3_nt: TGTGCCAGCTTAAGGGACAGGGGACAGCCCCAGCATTTT
d_call: NA; clone_size: NA; j_call: TRBJ1-1; v_call: TRBV11-2; cdr3_aa: CASSLDIQGHTEAFF; cdr3_nt: TGTGCCAGCAGCTTAGATATACAGGGTCACACTGAAGCTTTCTTT
d_call: NA; clone_size: few; j_call: TRBJ1-6; v_call: TRBV5-1; cdr3_aa: CASSLAISGGPGGSPLHF; cdr3_nt: TGCGCCAGCAGCTTGGCCATCTCGGGAGGCCCGGGAGGATCACCCCTCCACTTT
d_call: TRBD2; clone_size: NA; j_call: TRBJ2-1; v_call: TRBV5-5; cdr3_aa: CASRGLGLEQFF; cdr3_nt: TGTGCCAGCAGGGGACTAGGTCTTGAGCAGTTCTTC
d_call: NA; clone_size: NA; j_call: TRBJ1-3; v_call: TRBV4-1; cdr3_aa: CASSLGTFSGNTIYF; cdr3_nt: TGCGCCAGCAGCCTCGGTACCTTCTCTGGAAACACCATATATTTT
d_call: TRBD1; clone_size: NA; j_call: TRBJ2-7; v_call: TRBV2; cdr3_aa: CASSPVGTEYEQYF; cdr3_nt: TGTGCCAGCAGCCCCGTAGGGACAGAATACGAGCAGTACTTC
d_call: NA; clone_size: NA; j_call: TRBJ1-2; v_call: TRBV4-2; cdr3_aa: CASSQERGSAGYGYTF; cdr3_nt: TGTGCCAGCAGCCAAGAGAGGGGGAGCGCTGGGTATGGCTACACCTTC
d_call: NA; clone_size: NA; j_call: TRBJ2-5; v_call: TRBV11-2; cdr3_aa: CASSLDREETQYF; cdr3_nt: TGTGCCAGCAGCTTAGACAGGGAAGAGACCCAGTACTTC
d_call: NA; clone_size: NA; j_call: TRBJ1-2; v_call: TRBV29-1; cdr3_aa: CSVVSGFNGYTF; cdr3_nt: TGCAGCGTTGTCTCCGGGTTCAACGGCTACACCTTC
d_call: TRBD2; clone_size: NA; j_call: TRBJ2-5; v_call: TRBV5-1; cdr3_aa: CASSRTSGEETQYF; cdr3_nt: TGCGCCAGCAGCCGGACTAGCGGTGAAGAGACCCAGTACTTC
d_call: NA; clone_size: NA; j_call: TRBJ1-3; v_call: TRBV9; cdr3_aa: CASSVALHVSGNTIYF; cdr3_nt: TGTGCCAGCAGCGTAGCTTTACACGTCTCTGGAAACACCATATATTTT
d_call: NA; clone_size: NA; j_call: TRBJ2-1; v_call: TRBV5-6; cdr3_aa: CASSLHGEAYNEQFF; cdr3_nt: TGTGCCAGCAGCTTGCACGGGGAAGCCTACAATGAGCAGTTCTTC
d_call: NA; clone_size: NA; j_call: TRBJ2-2; v_call: TRBV6-5; cdr3_aa: CASRQGGYTGELFF; cdr3_nt: TGTGCCTCGAGGCAGGGGGGATACACCGGGGAGCTGTTTTTT
d_call: TRBD1; clone_size: NA; j_call: TRBJ1-1; v_call: TRBV15; cdr3_aa: CAVYPGTGQNTEAFF; cdr3_nt: TGTGCCGTCTATCCCGGGACAGGGCAGAACACTGAAGCTTTCTTT
d_call: NA; clone_size: NA; j_call: TRBJ1-2; v_call: TRBV18; cdr3_aa: CASSEGGPGYTF; cdr3_nt: TGTGCCAGCTCAGAAGGGGGACCTGGCTACACCTTC
d_call: NA; clone_size: NA; j_call: TRBJ1-5; v_call: TRBV19; cdr3_aa: CASSIHYQPQHF; cdr3_nt: TGTGCCAGTAGTATCCATTATCAGCCCCAGCATTTT
d_call: NA; clone_size: NA; j_call: TRBJ2-5; v_call: TRBV29-1; cdr3_aa: CSVDEVGQETQYF; cdr3_nt: TGCAGCGTTGATGAGGTGGGCCAAGAGACCCAGTACTTC
d_call: TRBD1; clone_size: NA; j_call: TRBJ2-7; v_call: TRBV27; cdr3_aa: CASRKDRGWSGVYEQYF; cdr3_nt: TGTGCCAGCAGGAAGGACAGGGGATGGTCAGGAGTTTACGAGCAGTACTTC
d_call: NA; clone_size: few; j_call: TRBJ1-1; v_call: TRBV19; cdr3_aa: CASSIRVSRTEAFF; cdr3_nt: TGTGCCAGTAGTATTAGAGTGTCTCGGACTGAAGCTTTCTTT
d_call: NA; clone_size: NA; j_call: TRBJ1-1; v_call: TRBV27; cdr3_aa: CGGVMNTEAFF; cdr3_nt: TGTGGCGGCGTGATGAACACTGAAGCTTTCTTT
d_call: NA; clone_size: NA; j_call: TRBJ2-1; v_call: TRBV18; cdr3_aa: CASSPPASTNEQFF; cdr3_nt: TGTGCCAGCTCACCACCGGCCTCAACGAATGAGCAGTTCTTC
d_call: NA; clone_size: NA; j_call: TRBJ2-3; v_call: TRBV7-9; cdr3_aa: CASKPGLGTDTQYF; cdr3_nt: TGTGCCAGCAAACCGGGACTGGGCACAGATACGCAGTATTTT
d_call: TRBD1; clone_size: NA; j_call: TRBJ2-7; v_call: TRBV10-3; cdr3_aa: CAISPPGTGNSYEQYF; cdr3_nt: TGTGCCATCAGCCCCCCGGGGACAGGGAACTCCTACGAGCAGTACTTC
d_call: TRBD2; clone_size: NA; j_call: TRBJ2-3; v_call: TRBV7-2; cdr3_aa: CASSLNGSGEDTQYF; cdr3_nt: TGTGCCAGCAGCTTGAACGGAAGCGGGGAAGATACGCAGTATTTT
d_call: NA; clone_size: once; j_call: TRBJ2-5; v_call: TRBV6-5; cdr3_aa: CASSYRTAQETQYF; cdr3_nt: TGTGCCAGCAGTTACCGGACAGCCCAAGAGACCCAGTACTTC
d_call: TRBD2; clone_size: NA; j_call: TRBJ2-3; v_call: TRBV9; cdr3_aa: CASRASGVADTQYF; cdr3_nt: TGTGCCAGCAGGGCTAGCGGGGTAGCAGATACGCAGTATTTT
d_call: NA; clone_size: NA; j_call: TRBJ1-2; v_call: TRBV10-1; cdr3_aa: CASIKRNTPSANYGYTF; cdr3_nt: TGCGCCAGCATCAAGAGGAACACACCATCCGCTAACTATGGCTACACCTTC
d_call: NA; clone_size: NA; j_call: TRBJ1-1; v_call: TRBV6-5; cdr3_aa: CASSLGQSTEAFF; cdr3_nt: TGTGCCAGCAGTCTCGGACAGAGCACTGAAGCTTTCTTT
d_call: NA; clone_size: NA; j_call: TRBJ2-5; v_call: TRBV13; cdr3_aa: CASSQPGETQYF; cdr3_nt: TGTGCCAGCAGTCAACCAGGGGAGACCCAGTACTTC
d_call: NA; clone_size: NA; j_call: TRBJ2-2; v_call: TRBV24-1; cdr3_aa: CATSPNRWLDTGELFF; cdr3_nt: TGTGCCACCAGTCCCAATAGGTGGCTAGACACCGGGGAGCTGTTTTTT
d_call: NA; clone_size: NA; j_call: TRBJ2-1; v_call: TRBV4-1; cdr3_aa: CASRRGPLEQFF; cdr3_nt: TGCGCCAGCCGAAGGGGCCCTCTGGAGCAGTTCTTC
d_call: NA; clone_size: NA; j_call: TRBJ1-5; v_call: TRBV29-1; cdr3_aa: CSVIDRPNQPQHF; cdr3_nt: TGCAGCGTCATCGACAGGCCAAATCAGCCCCAGCATTTT